The 30 T cell receptor beta chains below were found in one sample sequenced in a study of beta chain features in type 1 diabetes. The entirety of the isolated RNA underwent reverse transcription, so expressed TCRB transcripts were sequenced. Clones were sequenced by immunoSEQ multiplex PCR, and TCRdb holds only the in-frame ones, with some missing. The repertoire includes just over 600,000 clones, about 14% of them detected once, and about 0.087% sits in the top ten. Sequencing used naive CD4+ T cells from blood. The receptors were sampled from a man aged 18-30 years in good health.

This clone has only a few counts. V is TRBV18 and J is TRBJ2-7; D remains ambiguous. The CDR3 runs 13 residues. Germline CDR1 and CDR2: KGHSH and LQKENI. The germline V and J ends were trimmed by 2 bases and 4 bases, with 9 bases remaining between them. CDR3 nucleotides: TGTGCCAGCTCACCAGACATGGCTTACGAGCAGTACTTC. This sequence encodes CASSPDMAYEQYF.

This clone was seen a few times. The genes are TRBV4-3 and TRBJ2-6; 8 nucleotides agree with TRBD1. Losses at the gene ends were 2 bases for V and 1 base for J; bases not matched to a gene: 7. CDR1 LGHNA and CDR2 YSLEER come from the germline V gene. This CDR3 has 18 residues. CDR3 residues: CASSQYSGGRSGANVLTF. The CDR3 DNA follows: TGCGCCAGCAGCCAATATTCAGGGGGCCGTTCTGGGGCCAACGTCCTGACTTTC.

V and J are TRBV9 and TRBJ2-1, with D tentatively TRBD1 (6 bases). The V gene's germline CDR1 is SGDLS and CDR2 YYNGEE. CDR3 length equals 13 residues. V was cut by 4 bases and J by 7 bases, with 12 bases left in between. The CDR3 loop reads CASSTQTGNEQFF. CDR3 bases: TGTGCCAGCAGCACTCAGACAGGTAATGAGCAGTTCTTC.

The gene calls are TRBV2 and TRBJ1-1; tentatively, D is TRBD1 (6 bases). The CDR3 loop spans 15 amino acids. From germline, CDR1 is SNHLY and CDR2 FYNNEI. Trimming shortened V by 5 bases and J by 4 bases, and 17 bases separated the two germline ends. CDR3 sequence: CASSPGGRSSTEAFF. CDR3 nucleotide sequence: TGTGCCAGCAGTCCCGGGGGCCGATCTAGCACTGAAGCTTTCTTT.

This chain uses TRBV5-1 with TRBJ2-2, with D perhaps being TRBD1 or TRBD2 (5 bases each). Trimming took off 3 bases at V and 0 bases at J, with 18 bases between the two ends. The CDR3 is made up of 18 amino acids. Germline V gene lookup returns CDR1 SGHRS and CDR2 YFSETQ. CDR3 sequence: CASSSIGGAFANTGELFF. The CDR3 bases are TGCGCCAGCAGCTCGATTGGGGGTGCCTTTGCGAACACCGGGGAGCTGTTTTTT.

The chain employs TRBV9 and TRBJ1-2; perhaps TRBD1 as D (5 bases). V was cut by 0 bases and J by 3 bases, with 12 bases left in between. CDR3 size: 15 residues. The germline gives CDR1 SGDLS, CDR2 YYNGEE. CDR3 nucleotide sequence: TGTGCCAGCAGCGTAGGAGGAAGGGGAGACTATGGCTACACCTTC. Its translation is CASSVGGRGDYGYTF.

This clone occurred a few times. The V call is TRBV15, the J call TRBJ2-7; 8 bases match TRBD1. Looked up from germline, CDR1 is LNHNV and CDR2 is YYDKDF (reference sequence). CDR3 length: 15 amino acids. Trimming cost V 0 bases and J 1 base; bases outside gene matches: 2. The CDR3 is CATSRDWTGSYEQYF. CDR3 sequence (DNA): TGTGCCACCAGCAGAGATTGGACAGGGTCCTACGAGCAGTACTTC.

The chain has TRBV6-5 and TRBJ1-5; tentative D call: TRBD1 (6 bases). The V end was cut by 5 bases, the J end by 5 bases, with 10 bases between. This CDR3 contains 13 residues. CDR1 and CDR2 from the germline V gene are MNHEY and SVGAGI. The CDR3: CASSGQSHQPQHF. CDR3 in DNA: TGTGCCAGCAGTGGACAGTCCCATCAGCCCCAGCATTTT.

The rearrangement uses TRBV5-4 and TRBJ1-1; D may be TRBD1 (5 bases). Germline V gene data show CDR1 as SGHNT and CDR2 as YYREEE (reference sequence). This CDR3 is built from 16 residues. The V and J ends lost 1 base and 1 base respectively, with 14 bases between them. This CDR3 is CASSLRAGDPNTEAFF. In nucleotides, the CDR3 is TGTGCCAGCAGCTTGCGTGCGGGGGACCCGAACACTGAAGCTTTCTTT. The complete variable domain, with remaining parts taken from reference TRBV5-4 and TRBJ1-1, reads ETGVTQSPTHLIKTRGQQVTLRCSSQSGHNTVSWYQQALGQGPQFIFQYYREEENGRGNFPPRFSGLQFPNYSSELNVNALELDDSALYLCASSLRAGDPNTEAFFGQGTRLTVV.

There are a few counts of this clone. One end of the junction does not line up with germline, which may come from a read error. The V call is TRBV19, the J call TRBJ2-7, with a possible D match to TRBD1 (6 bases). Germline CDR1 and CDR2: LNHDA and SQIVND (reference sequence). The length of the CDR3 is 16 residues. CDR3 nucleotides: TGTGCCAGTAGTATCGAGAGGGGGATTTCCTCCTTCGAGCAGTACTTC. As protein: CASSIERGISSFEQYF.

This clone appeared a few times. The genes are TRBV7-2 and TRBJ2-7; 7 nucleotides line up with TRBD1. The junction had 7 bases not matched to a gene; V was cut back by 5 bases and J by 3 bases. Germline-derived CDR1 and CDR2 are SGHTA and FQGNSA. The length of the CDR3 is 14 residues. CDR3 DNA sequence: TGTGCCAGCAGCCGAGGGACAGTGGGCTACGAGCAGTACTTC. This encodes CASSRGTVGYEQYF.

This chain links TRBV15 with TRBJ2-1, with 7 bases matching TRBD2. The V gene's germline CDR1 is LNHNV and CDR2 YYDKDF (reference sequence). V lost 1 base to trimming and J lost 3 bases; unmatched junction nucleotides: 9. The CDR3 totals 17 residues. CDR3 loop: CATSRGSGTGGYNEQFF. CDR3 DNA: TGTGCCACCAGCAGAGGCTCGGGGACGGGGGGCTACAATGAGCAGTTCTTC.

This clone has only a few counts. This chain uses TRBV27 with TRBJ2-7; TRBD1 matches at 9 bases. Per germline, CDR1 MNHEY and CDR2 SMNVEV (reference sequence). The V and J ends lost 6 bases and 3 bases, in that order; junction bases with no gene match: 6. The CDR3 sequence is 14 residues long. In nucleotides, the CDR3 is TGTGCCAGCAGGCGGGACAGGGTGGACTACGAGCAGTACTTC. It specifies CASRRDRVDYEQYF.

The rearrangement joins TRBV7-9 to TRBJ2-3, with 9 bases matching TRBD1. The germline V gene encodes CDR1 SEHNR and CDR2 FQNEAQ (reference sequence). The CDR3 totals 15 residues. With V trimmed by 3 bases and J by 2 bases, 3 bases remained unmatched. The CDR3 loop reads CASSFGTGYTDTQYF. For the CDR3, the DNA is TGTGCCAGCAGCTTCGGGACAGGGTACACAGATACGCAGTATTTT.

This clone was seen more than once but under ten times. The chain has TRBV4-2 and TRBJ1-5; 9 bases are a match to TRBD1. The CDR3 is made up of 16 amino acids. Germline V gene sequence: CDR1 LGHNA, CDR2 YNFKEQ. Trimming cost V 1 base and J 6 bases; bases outside gene matches: 7. The DNA of the CDR3 is TGTGCCAGCAGCCAAGGGGACAGGGAAAGGGGTCAGCCCCAGCATTTT. This codes for CASSQGDRERGQPQHF.

Of note for this clone: This same CDR3 is encoded by further DNA sequences in the sample. This rearrangement joins TRBV4-3 to TRBJ2-7, with D unclear. This CDR3 has 13 residues. V shed 0 bases and J shed 4 bases, with 7 bases lying between them. Germline V gene sequence: CDR1 LGHNA, CDR2 YSLEER. CDR3 residues: CASSQDKGYEQYF. In DNA form, the CDR3 reads TGCGCCAGCAGCCAAGATAAAGGTTACGAGCAGTACTTC.

The chain recombines TRBV6-5 with TRBJ1-5; a possible D gene is TRBD1 (5 bases). The V gene's germline CDR1 is MNHEY and CDR2 SVGAGI. The CDR3 length is 13 residues. The ends were cut back, 8 bases at V and 6 bases at J, with 14 bases in the middle. The CDR3 sequence: CASGGSLGQPQHF. The CDR3 DNA sequence: TGTGCCAGCGGGGGAAGTCTGGGTCAGCCCCAGCATTTT.

This clone was observed a handful of times. The J gene is TRBJ1-4, the V gene TRBV7-2; D gene unclear. Trimming removed 5 bases at V and 4 bases at J, with 14 bases between. Germline values: CDR1 SGHTA, CDR2 FQGNSA. The CDR3 is made up of 15 amino acids. CDR3 DNA: TGTGCCAGCAGCCAGAGACACGGCCTTAATGAAAAACTGTTTTTT. It is translated as CASSQRHGLNEKLFF.

The sample holds a few counts of this clone. CDR3 loop: CASRRQGADTQYF. The CDR3 DNA reads as TGTGCCAGCAGGAGACAGGGTGCAGATACGCAGTATTTT. The genes are TRBV13 and TRBJ2-3; 7 bases fit TRBD1. This CDR3 contains 13 residues. The trim removed 6 bases at V and 4 bases at J, leaving 4 bases unmatched. Per germline, CDR1 PRHDT and CDR2 FYEKMQ (reference sequence).

The V and J genes are TRBV7-2 and TRBJ2-3; 9 bases are a match to TRBD1. CDR3 length: 16 amino acids. Per the germline V gene, CDR1 is SGHTA and CDR2 is FQGNSA. V lost 6 bases and J lost 3; bases outside the gene matches: 10. The CDR3 is CASRRAGQGVTDTQYF. As DNA, the CDR3 is TGTGCCAGCAGGCGAGCGGGACAGGGAGTGACAGATACGCAGTATTTT. Supplemented by reference TRBV7-2 and TRBJ2-3, the full variable domain reads GAGVSQSPSNKVTEKGKDVELRCDPISGHTALYWYRQSLGQGLEFLIYFQGNSAPDKSGLPSDRFSAERTGGSVSTLTIQRTQQEDSAVYLCASRRAGQGVTDTQYFGPGTRLTVL.

V gene TRBV7-2 combines with J gene TRBJ2-7, with TRBD1 matching 9 bases. The CDR3 has 15 amino acids. The germline V gene encodes CDR1 SGHTA and CDR2 FQGNSA. V shed 1 base and J 3 bases; nucleotides not matched to a gene: 4. The CDR3, as DNA: TGTGCCAGCAGCTTAGAAGCGACAGGGGGCTACGAGCAGTACTTC. Amino acid sequence: CASSLEATGGYEQYF.

This chain uses TRBV4-3 with TRBJ2-6; 7 bases are shared with TRBD1. The CDR3 consists of 17 residues. V shed 3 bases, J shed 0 bases, and the junction held 5 bases outside the gene matches. Germline V gene data show CDR1 as LGHNA and CDR2 as YSLEER. The CDR3 nucleotides read TGCGCCAGCAGCCAGGGGACAGAAGTCTCTGGGGCCAACGTCCTGACTTTC. As protein: CASSQGTEVSGANVLTF.

The chain links TRBV7-9 to TRBJ1-6; no reliable D call. From germline, CDR1 is SEHNR and CDR2 FQNEAQ (reference sequence). This CDR3 spans 16 amino acids. V was shortened by 5 bases and J by 5 bases, with 16 bases between the two germline ends. CDR3 sequence: CASSPRRGRDNSPLHF. CDR3 in DNA: TGTGCCAGCAGCCCTCGACGGGGAAGGGATAATTCACCCCTCCACTTT.

This clone has a handful of counts. The chain employs TRBV4-1 and TRBJ2-7; TRBD2 matches 9 bases. Losses at the gene ends were 1 base for V and 0 bases for J; bases not matched to a gene: 4. The CDR3 extends over 16 amino acids. Per germline, CDR1 MGHRA and CDR2 YSYEKL. CDR3 in DNA: TGCGCCAGCAGCCAAGTTAGCGGGGGATCCTCCTACGAGCAGTACTTC. Translating it yields CASSQVSGGSSYEQYF.

This clone was detected only a few times. The chain recombines TRBV28 with TRBJ2-1; D remains unclear. There are 13 residues in the CDR3. V gave up 4 bases and J gave up 10 bases, with 14 bases separating them. Germline loops: CDR1 MDHEN, CDR2 SYDVKM. The CDR3 nucleotides are TGTGCCAGCAGTTCCCCCCCATTGACGGAGCAGTTCTTC. Its protein is CASSSPPLTEQFF.

This chain uses TRBV6-5 with TRBJ2-3; 7 bases map to TRBD1. This CDR3 has 15 residues. Trimming took 8 bases from V and 2 from J; bases not matched to a gene: 10. Per the germline V gene, CDR1 is MNHEY and CDR2 is SVGAGI. CDR3 in DNA: TGTGCCAGCTCTCGACAGGGTGTTCCCACAGATACGCAGTATTTT. Protein: CASSRQGVPTDTQYF.

The table lists this clone with a few counts. Other DNA sequences in the same sample also yield this CDR3. The rearrangement joins TRBV5-1 to TRBJ2-6; weak D call: TRBD1 (6 bases). This CDR3 has 16 amino acids. The germline V gene encodes CDR1 SGHRS and CDR2 YFSETQ. V was shortened by 0 bases and J by 4 bases, with 11 bases between the two germline ends. The CDR3 protein is CASSLAWGRGANVLTF. The DNA of the CDR3 is TGCGCCAGCAGCTTGGCGTGGGGGCGAGGGGCCAACGTCCTGACTTTC.

The chain couples TRBV15 to TRBJ1-2; D remains ambiguous. V gave up 1 base and J gave up 8 bases, with 11 bases separating them. This CDR3 is built from 13 residues. CDR1 is LNHNV and CDR2 is YYDKDF in the germline V gene (reference sequence). This chain's CDR3 is CATSRAPGGGYTF. The CDR3 region has the DNA TGTGCCACCAGCAGAGCTCCGGGAGGCGGCTACACCTTC.

This clone was seen a handful of times. The V gene is TRBV14, the J gene TRBJ1-4, with a weak D call TRBD1 (5 bases). The CDR3 has 17 residues. V lost 3 bases to trimming and J lost 8 bases, with 22 bases between them. The germline gives CDR1 SGHDN, CDR2 FVKESK. The CDR3 DNA reads TGTGCCAGCAGCCATCCATACCGGGGACGCGCCCGCGAAAAACTGTTTTTT. This translates into CASSHPYRGRAREKLFF.

V gene TRBV7-2 combines with J gene TRBJ2-1; D tentatively fits TRBD1 or TRBD2 (5 bases each). V was pared by 0 bases and J by 7 bases, with 16 bases between. Germline assignment: CDR1 SGHTA and CDR2 FQGNSA. CDR3 length: 16 residues. CDR3 sequence (DNA): TGTGCCAGCAGCTTAGCTCGGTCGGGACGCCTTAATGAGCAGTTCTTC. As protein: CASSLARSGRLNEQFF.